This T cell receptor (beta chain) was captured by sequencing in a study of T cells expressing NK-cell markers. Reanalyzing the 5' RACE reads, TCRdb keeps one entry per CDR3 protein, without DNA. The sample has about 150,000 distinct CDR3 sequences. The receptor was isolated from a woman aged 50 to 65 in good health. Sequencing used blood T cells: a sorted CD56 or NKG2C T cell subset, CD4+ or CD8+ T cells, or bulk PBMC T cells (not recorded which).

CDR3 sequence: CASSPGLAGAWEQYF. The V call is TRBV3-1, the J call TRBJ2-7; TCRdb lists TRBD2, though no DNA is available to test this call. This CDR3 contains 15 residues. Germline lookup yields CDR1 LGHDT and CDR2 YNNKEL (reference sequence).